Presented here are 19 T cell receptor beta chains from one specimen sequenced in a study of blood T cell repertoires in COVID-19. Clones were read by immunoSEQ multiplex PCR, and TCRdb kept only the in-frame ones, dropping some. This table has 15,000 to 18,000 clones, around 83% appearing once. Sample: peripheral blood. The receptors originated from a man between 60 and 75 years old with acute or convalescent COVID-19.

The chain joins TRBV10-3 to TRBJ2-1, with 10 bases fitting TRBD2. Germline values: CDR1 ENHRY, CDR2 SYGVKD. This CDR3 contains 16 residues. The junction had 5 bases not matched to a gene; V was cut back by 6 bases and J by 0 bases. CDR3 region: CAIRGTSESSYNEQFF. CDR3 nucleotide sequence: TGTGCCATCAGGGGGACTAGCGAAAGCTCCTACAATGAGCAGTTCTTC.

The rearrangement joins TRBV27 to TRBJ2-2; 10 positions agree with TRBD2. Looked up from germline, CDR1 is MNHEY and CDR2 is SMNVEV (reference sequence). The CDR3 is 18 amino acids. Trimming cost V 0 bases and J 4 bases; bases outside gene matches: 8. The CDR3 sequence is CASSLSNGLAVPTGELFF. DNA of the CDR3: TGTGCCAGCAGTTTATCGAACGGACTAGCGGTTCCCACCGGGGAGCTGTTTTTT.

The V call is TRBV28, the J call TRBJ2-3; 7 nucleotides line up with TRBD1. Germline CDR1 and CDR2: MDHEN and SYDVKM. This CDR3 region has 14 residues. Trimming took 1 base from V and 12 from J; bases not matched to a gene: 10. CDR3 sequence: CASSLSMRGLLQYF. In DNA, the CDR3 is TGTGCCAGCAGTTTATCTATGAGGGGGCTCCTACAGTATTTT.

J is TRBJ1-2 and V is TRBV7-9, with TRBD1 matching over 10 bases. Germline-derived CDR1 and CDR2 are SEHNR and FQNEAQ (reference sequence). J gave up 8 bases and V 2 bases, and 5 bases lay outside the gene matches. This CDR3 is built from 14 residues. The CDR3, as DNA: TGTGCCAGCAGCTTACAGGACAGGGGGAGCGGCTACACCTTC. Amino acids: CASSLQDRGSGYTF.

V is TRBV28 and J is TRBJ2-1; 8 bases agree with TRBD2. Germline V gene sequence: CDR1 MDHEN, CDR2 SYDVKM. J gave up 6 bases and V 3 bases, and 10 bases lay outside the gene matches. The CDR3 totals 16 residues. As DNA, the CDR3 is TGTGCCAGCAGTTTGGTCGGCGGGAGGTATACCAATGAGCAGTTCTTC. It is translated as CASSLVGGRYTNEQFF.

The chain has TRBV29-1 and TRBJ1-1, with TRBD1 identical over 7 bases. Germline CDR1 and CDR2: SQVTM and ANQGSEA. CDR3 length: 12 amino acids. V was pared by 7 bases and J by 2 bases, with 4 bases of the junction left unmatched. The CDR3 bases are TGCAGCGGGATAGGGGGCAACACTGAAGCTTTCTTT. Its translation: CSGIGGNTEAFF.

V is TRBV9 and J is TRBJ2-4; D is unclear. Looked up from germline, CDR1 is SGDLS and CDR2 is YYNGEE. Trimming removed 0 bases from V and 6 bases from J, with 7 bases in between. The CDR3 extends over 13 amino acids. This chain's CDR3 is CASSVGPGNIQYF. The DNA of the CDR3 is TGTGCCAGCAGCGTAGGCCCCGGAAACATTCAGTACTTC.

This clone was seen once. V and J are TRBV2 and TRBJ2-1, with D unclear. Germline V gene data show CDR1 as SNHLY and CDR2 as FYNNEI. Trimming pared 1 base from V and 4 bases from J, leaving 8 bases between. This CDR3 spans 14 amino acids. The CDR3 is CASSEGGPYNEQFF. CDR3 bases: TGTGCCAGCAGTGAAGGTGGGCCTTACAATGAGCAGTTCTTC.

The V call is TRBV18, the J call TRBJ1-4; TRBD1 matches 8 bases. Germline trimming cut 3 bases from V and 6 bases from J; bases unmatched to any gene: 12. Germline V CDR1 and CDR2: KGHSH, LQKENI. The CDR3 runs 17 residues. The CDR3 region is CASSPFEIGQGDEKLFF. CDR3 nucleotide sequence: TGTGCCAGCTCACCTTTCGAAATCGGACAGGGCGATGAAAAACTGTTTTTT.

The table lists this clone with a count of one. The chain has TRBV3-1 (or the pseudogene TRBV3-2) and TRBJ2-1; 12 nucleotides line up with TRBD2. CDR1 and CDR2 from the germline V gene are LGHDT and YNNKEL (reference sequence). CDR3 length equals 15 residues. V dropped 1 base and J dropped 9; count of bases not matched to a gene: 4. The CDR3 region is CASSQGLAGAGEQFF. CDR3 coding DNA: TGTGCCAGCAGCCAAGGACTAGCGGGAGCGGGTGAGCAGTTCTTC.

V usage is TRBV27 and J usage is TRBJ1-5; 7 bases agree with TRBD1. The CDR3 contains 15 residues. CDR1 and CDR2 from the germline V gene are MNHEY and SMNVEV (reference sequence). Losses at the gene ends were 6 bases for V and 2 bases for J; bases not matched to a gene: 7. The CDR3 spells CASRQGQNGNQPQHF. The CDR3 DNA sequence: TGTGCCAGCAGGCAGGGACAGAACGGCAATCAGCCCCAGCATTTT.

The chain recombines TRBV28 with TRBJ2-1; D might be TRBD2 (6 bases). The CDR3 covers 14 residues. CDR1 and CDR2 from the germline V gene are MDHEN and SYDVKM. Between the trimmed V and J ends, which lost 6 bases and 6 bases, there was a span of 15 bases. CDR3 coding DNA: TGTGCCAGCAGGGGCGGGGACCCTAGCAATGAGCAGTTCTTC. Translation: CASRGGDPSNEQFF.

The chain uses TRBV20-1 and TRBJ1-1, with D unclear. Germline assignment: CDR1 DFQATT and CDR2 SNEGSKA (reference sequence). V dropped 5 bases and J dropped 3 bases, with 4 bases sitting between them. The CDR3 contains 10 residues. The CDR3 loop is CSAEDTEAFF. The CDR3 DNA is TGCAGTGCTGAGGACACTGAAGCTTTCTTT.

V gene TRBV6-2 or TRBV6-3 combines with J gene TRBJ2-2; TRBD2 might be the D (5 bases). The CDR3 is 14 amino acids. V gave up 6 bases and J gave up 5 bases, with 13 bases separating them. Germline V gives CDR1 MNHEY, CDR2 SVGEGT. The CDR3 reads CASSPQAETGELFF. For the CDR3, the DNA is TGTGCCAGCAGCCCTCAAGCGGAGACCGGGGAGCTGTTTTTT.

The gene calls are TRBV28 and TRBJ1-1; D gene uncertain. Looked up from germline, CDR1 is MDHEN and CDR2 is SYDVKM. Trimming removed 7 bases at V and 1 base at J, with 10 bases between. This CDR3 spans 13 amino acids. The CDR3 protein is CASKLNGNTEAFF. In DNA, the CDR3 is TGTGCCAGCAAACTGAACGGGAACACTGAAGCTTTCTTT.

V gene TRBV2 combines with J gene TRBJ1-6; D unclear. This CDR3 is 15 amino acids long. Trimming shortened V by 4 bases and J by 8 bases, and 15 bases separated the two germline ends. Germline V gene data show CDR1 as SNHLY and CDR2 as FYNNEI. The CDR3 spells CASSGEVRRDSPLHF. DNA of the CDR3: TGTGCCAGCAGTGGTGAAGTTCGGAGGGATTCACCCCTCCACTTT.

The CDR3 loop reads CAFSTGGPYEQYF. The CDR3 bases are TGTGCCTTTTCGACAGGGGGTCCCTACGAGCAGTACTTC. V usage is TRBV30 and J usage is TRBJ2-7; 9 positions match TRBD1. From germline, CDR1 is GTSNPN and CDR2 SVGIG (reference sequence). The CDR3 length is 13 residues. The junction had 6 bases not matched to a gene; V was cut back by 7 bases and J by 2 bases. The variable domain in full, completed from reference TRBV30 and TRBJ2-7, reads SQTIHQWPATLVQPVGSPLSLECTVEGTSNPNLYWYRQAAGRGLQLLFYSVGIGQISSEVPQNLSASRPQDRQFILSSKKLLLSDSGFYLCAFSTGGPYEQYFGPGTRLTVT.

The sample holds one count of this clone. The V gene is TRBV11-2, the J gene TRBJ2-2, with 10 bases that match TRBD2. The junction had 22 bases not matched to a gene; V was cut back by 5 bases and J by 10 bases. Germline CDR1 reads SGHAT; CDR2 reads FQNNGV. The CDR3 consists of 19 residues. The CDR3 coding sequence is TGTGCCAGCAGCCCAATCCTCGGGGCTAGCGGGAGACCACCGGAGGAGCTGTTTTTT. It encodes CASSPILGASGRPPEELFF.

The rearrangement joins TRBV5-1 to TRBJ2-7; 8 positions agree with TRBD1. Trimming cost V 4 bases and J 0 bases; bases outside gene matches: 6. This CDR3 has 15 amino acids. The germline V gene has CDR1 SGHRS and CDR2 YFSETQ. The CDR3 is CASSVTGGSSYEQYF. Written as DNA, the CDR3 is TGCGCCAGCAGCGTCACAGGGGGTAGCTCCTACGAGCAGTACTTC.